This T cell receptor beta chain is drawn from a study of blood T cell repertoires in COVID-19. Study details: T cells, B-cell-depleted T cells, or PBMCs supplied cDNA or gDNA.

The data were produced by immunoSEQ multiplex PCR, yet TCRdb's version contains in-frame clones alone and is incomplete. This table has about 170,000 clones, approximately 91% appearing once. The germline gives CDR1 WSHSY, CDR2 SAAADI. This CDR3 is 15 amino acids long. Trimming left V 11 bases short and J 3 bases short, with 20 bases between. The sequencing sample was made of peripheral blood. The sequence derives from a man younger than 35 with COVID-19, enrolled during active disease. The gene calls are TRBV10-2 and TRBJ2-1; tentatively, D is TRBD2 (6 bases). This CDR3 is CACKSRSGYYNEQFF. The CDR3 DNA reads TGCGCCTGCAAATCCCGTAGCGGATACTACAATGAGCAGTTCTTC.